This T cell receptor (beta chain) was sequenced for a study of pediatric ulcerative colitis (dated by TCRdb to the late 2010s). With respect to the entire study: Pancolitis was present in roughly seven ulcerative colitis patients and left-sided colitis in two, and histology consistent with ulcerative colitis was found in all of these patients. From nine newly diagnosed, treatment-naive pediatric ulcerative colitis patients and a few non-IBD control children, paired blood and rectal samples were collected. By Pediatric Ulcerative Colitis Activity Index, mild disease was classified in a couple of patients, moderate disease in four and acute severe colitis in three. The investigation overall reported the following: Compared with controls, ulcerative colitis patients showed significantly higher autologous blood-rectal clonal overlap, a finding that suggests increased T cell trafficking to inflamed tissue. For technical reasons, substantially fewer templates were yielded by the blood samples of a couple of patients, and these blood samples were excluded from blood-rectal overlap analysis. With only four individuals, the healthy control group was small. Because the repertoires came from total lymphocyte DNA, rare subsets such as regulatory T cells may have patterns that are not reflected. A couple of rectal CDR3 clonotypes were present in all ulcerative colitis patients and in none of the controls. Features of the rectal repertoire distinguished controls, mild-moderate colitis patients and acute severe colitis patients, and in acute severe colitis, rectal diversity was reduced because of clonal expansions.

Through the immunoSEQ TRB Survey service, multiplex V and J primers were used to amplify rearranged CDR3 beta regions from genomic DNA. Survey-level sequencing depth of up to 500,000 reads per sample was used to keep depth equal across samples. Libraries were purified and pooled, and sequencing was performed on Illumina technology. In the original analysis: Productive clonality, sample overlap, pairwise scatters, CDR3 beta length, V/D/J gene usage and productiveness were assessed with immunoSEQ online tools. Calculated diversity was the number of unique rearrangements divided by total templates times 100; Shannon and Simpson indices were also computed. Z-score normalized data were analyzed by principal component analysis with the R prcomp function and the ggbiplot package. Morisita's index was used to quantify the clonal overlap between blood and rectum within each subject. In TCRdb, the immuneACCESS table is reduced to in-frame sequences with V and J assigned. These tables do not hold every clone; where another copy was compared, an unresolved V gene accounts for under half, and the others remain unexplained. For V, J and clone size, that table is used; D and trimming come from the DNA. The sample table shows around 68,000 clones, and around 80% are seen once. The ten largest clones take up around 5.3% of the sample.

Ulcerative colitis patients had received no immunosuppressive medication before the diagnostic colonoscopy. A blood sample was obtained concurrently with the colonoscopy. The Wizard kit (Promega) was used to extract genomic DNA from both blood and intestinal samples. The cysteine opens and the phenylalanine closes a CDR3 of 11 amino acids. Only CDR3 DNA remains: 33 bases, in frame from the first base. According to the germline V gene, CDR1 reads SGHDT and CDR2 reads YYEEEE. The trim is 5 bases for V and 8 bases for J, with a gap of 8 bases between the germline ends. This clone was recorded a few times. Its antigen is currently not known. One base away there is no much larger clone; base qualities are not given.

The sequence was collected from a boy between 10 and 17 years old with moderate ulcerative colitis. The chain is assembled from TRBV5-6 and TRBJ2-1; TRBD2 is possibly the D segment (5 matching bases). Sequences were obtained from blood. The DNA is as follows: TGTGCCAGCAGGTTGAGGGATGAGCAGTTCTTC. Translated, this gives CASRLRDEQFF.